This T cell receptor (beta chain) was recovered during a study of PD-1 blockade in classical Hodgkin lymphoma. Looking at the study overall: Nivolumab was given intravenously to patients at 3 mg/kg every 2 weeks.

The CDR3 extends over 11 amino acids. The germline V and J ends were trimmed by 2 bases and 9 bases, with 8 bases remaining between them. The germline V gene encodes CDR1 ENHRY and CDR2 SYGVKD. Time point specified: cycle 4 day 1 (C4D1), after six to seven weeks of nivolumab. Every patient was affected by relapse after autologous stem cell transplantation, while exposure to brentuximab vedotin was not uniform. The repertoire was sequenced with immunoSEQ multiplex PCR; TCRdb's copy has only in-frame clones and lacks some. The repertoire holds roughly 52,000 clones, with more than 75% as singletons. Study findings and constraints: Exclusion applied to patients who initiated nivolumab less than 1 year following ASCT. Reported baseline diversity: healthy donors highest, relapsed/refractory patients lowest.

This clone appeared a single time. What it binds is unknown. The genes are TRBV10-3 and TRBJ2-7; no definite D call. The sequence was collected from a human donor with classical Hodgkin lymphoma. The sequenced sample was peripheral blood mononuclear cells (PBMCs), obtained before the fourth cycle of nivolumab. CDR3 protein: CAISEGGSQYF. The CDR3 DNA sequence: TGTGCCATCAGTGAGGGTGGTTCGCAGTACTTC.